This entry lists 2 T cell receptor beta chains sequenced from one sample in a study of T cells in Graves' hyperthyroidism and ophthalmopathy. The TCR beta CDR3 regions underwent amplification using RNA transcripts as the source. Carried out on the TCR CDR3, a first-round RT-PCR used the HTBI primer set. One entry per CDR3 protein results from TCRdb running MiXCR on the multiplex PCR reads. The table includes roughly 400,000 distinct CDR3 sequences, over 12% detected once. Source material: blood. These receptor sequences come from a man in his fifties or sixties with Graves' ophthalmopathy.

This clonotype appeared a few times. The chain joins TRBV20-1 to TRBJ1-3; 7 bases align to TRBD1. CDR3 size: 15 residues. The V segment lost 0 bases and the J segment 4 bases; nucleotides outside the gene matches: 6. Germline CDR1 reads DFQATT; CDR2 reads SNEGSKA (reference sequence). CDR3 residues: CSARDGQARGNTIYF. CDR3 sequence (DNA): TGCAGTGCTAGAGACGGACAGGCTAGGGGAAACACCATATATTTT.

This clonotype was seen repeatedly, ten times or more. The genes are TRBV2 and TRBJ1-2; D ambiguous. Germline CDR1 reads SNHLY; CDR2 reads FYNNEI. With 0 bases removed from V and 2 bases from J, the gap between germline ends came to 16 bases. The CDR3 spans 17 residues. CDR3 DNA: TGTGCCAGCAGTGAAGCCTTTTCCGGGCCGAGAAACTATGGCTACACCTTC. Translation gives CASSEAFSGPRNYGYTF.